The 7 T cell receptor beta chains reported below all come from one sample, sequenced in a study of OX40 agonist ivuxolimab in advanced cancers. Produced via immunoSEQ multiplex PCR; TCRdb's table is partial and in-frame only. The sample carries tens of thousands of clones, around four fifths recorded once. The input for sequencing was CD4+ or CD8+ T cells sorted from blood, taken in a trial of the OX40 agonist ivuxolimab. The source of these receptors is an adult with an advanced solid tumor such as melanoma, head and neck, liver or kidney cancer.

This clone was picked up a small number of times. The CDR3 bases are TGTGCCAGCAGTGGGGACAGTCATGGCTACACCTTC. Amino acids: CASSGDSHGYTF. The chain recombines TRBV6-5 with TRBJ1-2; 7 positions agree with TRBD1. The CDR3 consists of 12 residues. The V segment lost 5 bases and the J segment 6 bases; nucleotides outside the gene matches: 3. Per germline, CDR1 MNHEY and CDR2 SVGAGI.

V usage is TRBV10-3 and J usage is TRBJ2-6, with no clear D. Trimming took off 5 bases at V and 4 bases at J, with 9 bases between the two ends. This CDR3 region has 14 residues. The germline V gene encodes CDR1 ENHRY and CDR2 SYGVKD. CDR3 coding DNA: TGTGCCATCAGTAAAGAGACGGGGGCCAACGTCCTGACTTTC. Translation: CAISKETGANVLTF.

The chain recombines TRBV28 with TRBJ2-7; possibly TRBD1 for D (6 bases). CDR3 length: 12 residues. Per germline, CDR1 MDHEN and CDR2 SYDVKM. The V end was cut by 4 bases, the J end by 5 bases, with 9 bases between. The CDR3 DNA is TGTGCCAGCAGTTCAGGGGTCCACGAGCAGTACTTC. Residues: CASSSGVHEQYF.

Turning to this clone: One end of the junction does not line up with germline, which may come from a read error. The chain couples TRBV19 to TRBJ1-2; D perhaps matches TRBD1 (5 bases). Germline CDR1 LNHDA, CDR2 SQIVND (reference sequence). The CDR3 covers 12 residues. The CDR3 nucleotides are TGTGCCAGTACCCGGGACCACTACGGCTACACCTTC. This gives the protein CASTRDHYGYTF.

Here the CDR3 reads CASSPSGAENYGYTF. In nucleotides, the CDR3 is TGTGCCAGCTCACCAAGCGGGGCAGAAAACTATGGCTACACCTTC. V is TRBV18 and J is TRBJ1-2, with D possibly TRBD1 on 5 matching bases. Trimming removed 2 bases from V and 2 bases from J, with 12 bases in between. The CDR3 contains 15 residues. Germline CDR1 and CDR2: KGHSH and LQKENI.

The chain has TRBV9 and TRBJ1-2, with TRBD1 matching 11 bases. V was clipped by 4 bases and J by 4 bases; unmatched bases: 6. This CDR3 region has 15 residues. Per germline, CDR1 SGDLS and CDR2 YYNGEE. The CDR3 protein is CASSLSGTGGYGYTF. The CDR3 DNA follows: TGTGCCAGCAGCCTCTCCGGGACAGGGGGCTATGGCTACACCTTC.

This clone came up a few times. The CDR3 region is CASSNRVGDNQPQHF. The CDR3 DNA reads TGTGCCAGCAGTAACAGGGTTGGTGACAATCAGCCCCAGCATTTT. The chain uses TRBV2 and TRBJ1-5; tentative D call: TRBD1 (6 bases). The CDR3 is 15 residues long. V was trimmed by 5 bases and J by 3 bases, leaving 14 bases between them. Germline values: CDR1 SNHLY, CDR2 FYNNEI.